Below, one TCR beta chain is given with its context. This clone was counted a single time. The antigen this receptor binds is unknown. No much larger clone exists at a distance of one base, and base qualities are not known. The sample's time point label, decoded: about 28 days (+/-7) after the second vaccine dose. AZD1222 recipients whose second dose came at about 4 weeks and those whose second dose came at about 12 weeks were combined into one group, since spike-specific TCR depth and breadth did not differ between the two schedules. Vaccinee samples were obtained from the UK trials COV001 and COV002, which included a single-blind randomized controlled phase 2/3 trial of AZD1222 (ChAdOx1 nCoV-19) in healthy adults. Trial participant PBMC samples were collected at day 0 and day 28 after the second dose for TCRbeta chain sequencing. The cysteine opens and the phenylalanine closes a CDR3 of 15 amino acids. The read is trimmed to its CDR3 DNA, 45 bases read in frame from base 1. At the junction V is shortened by 2 bases and J by 3 bases, with 12 bases in between. The CDR1 and CDR2 encoded by the germline V gene (reference sequence) are MNHEY and SMNVEV.

The CDR3 regions of human TCRbeta chains were analyzed by immunosequencing. The authors' pipeline ran thus. TCRs in the repertoires were compared against a reference library of SARS-CoV-2-specific TCRs that had been generated with the MIRA antigen-specificity platform. Breadth meant the fraction of unique TCRs that were SARS-CoV-2-associated, whereas depth meant the fraction of total T cells that were SARS-CoV-2-associated. Using the MIRA data, each spike-specific TCR was mapped to the spike region that the TCR reacts to and placed in a CD4 or CD8 class. Log10-transformed breadth and depth values were compared by one-way ANOVA with Sidak's multiple comparisons tests. In its TCRdb copy, this immuneACCESS table keeps in-frame sequences only and misses some clones. Where compared with another copy, unresolved V genes explain less than half of these, and the others have no known cause. D and trimming come from the DNA, and the V and J calls and clone size come from that table. Within this sample are some 150,000 clones, with about 91% of them counted one time only. The top ten constitute roughly 3.5% of the sample.

The data stem from a study of T cell responses to AZD1222 COVID-19 vaccine (dated by TCRdb to the early 2020s). Some background on the complete study: A total of about 240 trial participants underwent TCR sequencing, of whom around 200 received two doses of AZD1222 and about 26 received two doses of the MenACWY control vaccine. Trial participants were enrolled into age subgroups of 18-55, 56-69 and 70-plus years, which contained about 160, 30 and 59 TCR-sequenced participants, respectively.

The investigation overall reported the following: Participants were mostly white British and included more females than males, and it was suggested by the authors that clonal diversity may have been underestimated. Reportedly, close to half of the unique spike-specific TCRs recognized epitopes lying outside the regions that are mutated in the B.1.351 and B.1.1.7 variants. In the small 56-69-year group, the increase in depth fell short of significance, most likely because of low power. Only six or seven AZD1222 recipients were SARS-CoV-2 seropositive at baseline, limiting conclusions about previously exposed vaccinees. Because no day 14 peak-response samples were available, the repertoires could be characterized only after the peak T cell response. After two AZD1222 doses, spike-specific TCR breadth and depth were significantly higher than at day 0 and than in MenACWY recipients. The vaccine-associated CD4 TCRs covered the entire spike protein, and the dominant responses fell in regions 160-218 and 743-854.

This sample comprised peripheral blood, obtained 28 days after the second AZD1222 dose. The rearrangement combines TRBV27 with TRBJ2-3, with TRBD2 as a weak D call on 6 bases. This sequence was found in an adult who received the AZD1222 COVID-19 vaccine. The CDR3 region reads CASSLIREETDTQYF. The nucleotides are TGTGCCAGCAGTTTAATAAGGGAGGAAACAGATACGCAGTATTTT.